Listed here are 29 T cell receptor beta chains from one sample, sequenced in a study of naive and memory T cell subsets. This sample's treatment: skin biopsy from PPD injection site in Mantoux-positive individual. TCR cDNA received a 3' ligated oligonucleotide that carried a UMI. Four PCR rounds used nested alpha and beta constant region primers plus the SP2 primer. MiXCR was run by TCRdb on the UMI-ligation and nested PCR reads, yielding one entry per CDR3 protein. This table has around 31,000 distinct CDR3 sequences, 6.7% appearing once. Source: skin, taken from a tuberculin skin test site. These receptors were taken from an adult in good health.

This clonotype was detected many times. The chain uses TRBV7-9 and TRBJ2-1; TRBD1 agrees at 8 bases. Per germline, CDR1 SEHNR and CDR2 FQNEAQ (reference sequence). The CDR3 loop spans 18 amino acids. J lost 4 bases, V lost 3 bases, and 14 bases had no gene match. This chain's CDR3 is CASSFQNRGQVVYNEQFF. In DNA, the CDR3 is TGTGCCAGCAGCTTCCAAAACCGGGGACAGGTCGTGTACAATGAGCAGTTCTTC. Supplemented by reference TRBV7-9 and TRBJ2-1, the full variable domain reads DTGVSQNPRHKITKRGQNVTFRCDPISEHNRLYWYRQTLGQGPEFLTYFQNEAQLEKSRLLSDRFSAERPKGSFSTLEIQRTEQGDSAMYLCASSFQNRGQVVYNEQFFGPGTRLTVL.

This clonotype was seen many times. The germline gene is not matched at one end of the junction; a read error may be the cause. The genes are TRBV29-1 and TRBJ1-2; no reliable D call. Germline CDR1 is SQVTM and CDR2 is ANQGSEA. The CDR3 consists of 12 residues. The CDR3 loop reads CSVEGTDHGDTF. The CDR3 DNA sequence: TGCAGCGTTGAAGGGACGGACCATGGCGACACCTTC.

This clonotype has a count of ten or more. A read error may be the cause here, since a much bigger clone is one base away. V usage is TRBV5-4 and J usage is TRBJ2-3; 12 bases agree with TRBD1. The V and J ends lost 0 bases and 5 bases, in that order; junction bases with no gene match: 4. Germline lookup yields CDR1 SGHNT and CDR2 YYREEE (reference sequence). The CDR3 is 16 amino acids. The CDR3 loop reads CASSLGGTGGEDTQYF. The CDR3 bases are TGTGCCAGCAGCTTGGGGGGGACAGGGGGCGAAGATACGCAGTATTTT.

The table lists this clonotype with many counts. The rearrangement links TRBV3-1 to TRBJ2-3; 10 bases align to TRBD2. Germline CDR1 LGHDT, CDR2 YNNKEL (reference sequence). CDR3 length equals 16 residues. Trimming removed 4 bases from V and 3 bases from J; junction bases left unmatched: 7. The CDR3 region has the DNA TGTGCCAGCAGCCTTAGCGGGGGGATGAGAACAGATACGCAGTATTTT. Residues: CASSLSGGMRTDTQYF.

This clonotype showed up many times. The CDR3 here is CASRALAGGRADTQYF. The CDR3 DNA is TGTGCCAGCAGGGCCCTAGCGGGGGGGCGCGCAGATACGCAGTATTTT. This sequence joins TRBV2 and TRBJ2-3; 12 bases map to TRBD2. The germline V gene has CDR1 SNHLY and CDR2 FYNNEI. Unmatched junction bases numbered 8, after V lost 6 bases and J lost 4 bases. CDR3 length equals 16 residues.

As to this clonotype: At one of its ends the junction is not consistent with the germline gene, which may arise from a read error. This rearrangement joins TRBV20-1 to TRBJ1-2; possible D gene TRBD1, 5 bases. In germline, CDR1 is DFQATT, CDR2 SNEGSKA (reference sequence). The CDR3 has 17 amino acids. CDR3 residues: CSARQKDRQMMGYGDTF. The CDR3 DNA sequence: TGCAGTGCTAGGCAAAAAGATAGACAGATGATGGGCTATGGCGACACCTTC.

The chain recombines TRBV2 with TRBJ1-5; D possibly corresponds to TRBD1 (6 bases). Trimming took 6 bases from V and 0 from J, leaving 12 bases between them. Germline CDR1 SNHLY, CDR2 FYNNEI. The CDR3 totals 15 residues. The CDR3 sequence: CASRYGTISNQPQHF. The CDR3 region has the DNA TGTGCCAGCAGGTACGGGACAATTAGCAATCAGCCCCAGCATTTT.

This clonotype is termed medium-sized. This sequence joins TRBV29-1 and TRBJ2-2, with TRBD1 matching 8 bases. This CDR3 has 14 amino acids. Germline lookup yields CDR1 SQVTM and CDR2 ANQGSEA. V lost 4 bases and J lost 5; bases outside the gene matches: 6. The DNA for the CDR3 is TGCAGCGTTGTACGGGACAGGTTAACCGGGGAGCTGTTTTTT. This gives the protein CSVVRDRLTGELFF.

This clonotype was seen ten or more times. V is TRBV10-3 and J is TRBJ2-7; the match to TRBD2 covers 7 bases. The germline CDR1 and CDR2 sequences are ENHRY and SYGVKD. The CDR3 extends over 15 amino acids. The J segment lost 1 base and the V segment lost 3 bases, leaving 6 bases of the junction unmatched. The CDR3 DNA reads TGTGCCATCAGTGATACTAGCGCCGTTTCCTACGAGCAGTACTTC. Protein product: CAISDTSAVSYEQYF.

This clonotype was detected ten times or more. This chain connects TRBV7-9 to TRBJ2-7; TRBD1 matches at 7 bases. The CDR3 runs to 16 residues. Germline V lookup: CDR1 SEHNR, CDR2 FQNEAQ (reference sequence). V was pared by 4 bases and J by 0 bases, with 9 bases of the junction left unmatched. The CDR3 loop reads CASSSNKGGYSYEQYF. CDR3 nucleotides: TGTGCCAGCAGCTCCAACAAAGGGGGCTACTCCTACGAGCAGTACTTC.

This clonotype was detected a few times. The V gene is TRBV7-8, the J gene TRBJ1-5, with D hard to call. V was cut by 3 bases and J by 8 bases, with 8 bases left in between. In germline, CDR1 is SGHVS, CDR2 FQNEAQ. The CDR3 extends over 12 amino acids. CDR3 region: CASSFSGKPQHF. The CDR3 region has the DNA TGTGCCAGCAGCTTTTCCGGGAAGCCCCAGCATTTT.

This clonotype was picked up many times. The chain carries TRBV12-3 or TRBV12-4 and TRBJ1-2; the match to TRBD1 covers 7 bases. The CDR3 sequence is 16 residues long. J was trimmed by 3 bases and V by 5 bases; bases with no gene match: 12. DNA of the CDR3: TGTGCCAGCAGTCCAGGGACAGCCGATCTCTACTATGGCTACACCTTC. It encodes CASSPGTADLYYGYTF.

At least ten counts were recorded for this clonotype. The chain has TRBV29-1 and TRBJ1-1; tentative D call: TRBD1 (5 bases). Trimming shortened V by 7 bases and J by 1 base, and 13 bases separated the two germline ends. The V gene's germline CDR1 is SQVTM and CDR2 ANQGSEA. The CDR3 runs 13 residues. Here the CDR3 reads CSAKNGGNTEAFF. The CDR3 region has the DNA TGCAGCGCCAAAAATGGGGGGAACACTGAAGCTTTCTTT.

This clonotype was seen a few times. The V gene is TRBV5-5, the J gene TRBJ1-5; D is undetermined. V dropped 4 bases and J dropped 0 bases, with 8 bases sitting between them. The CDR3 extends over 14 amino acids. Looked up from germline, CDR1 is SGHKS and CDR2 is YYEKEE (reference sequence). CDR3 nucleotide sequence: TGTGCCAGCAGCCGGATCTTTAGCAATCAGCCCCAGCATTTT. This encodes CASSRIFSNQPQHF.

In its sample, this clonotype was seen many times. The V gene is TRBV7-8, the J gene TRBJ1-2, with D possibly TRBD1 on 6 matching bases. V dropped 0 bases and J dropped 1 base, with 15 bases sitting between them. The germline V gene encodes CDR1 SGHVS and CDR2 FQNEAQ. The CDR3 is 17 residues long. CDR3 coding DNA: TGTGCCAGCAGCTTAGCAGGGGGGGGTCTGCTTAACTATGGCTACACCTTC. Amino acid sequence: CASSLAGGGLLNYGYTF.

This clonotype was found many times. The rearrangement uses TRBV9 and TRBJ2-7; perhaps TRBD1 as D (5 bases). CDR3 size: 15 residues. The germline V and J ends were trimmed by 0 bases and 2 bases, with 12 bases remaining between them. Germline V gene data show CDR1 as SGDLS and CDR2 as YYNGEE. Written as DNA, the CDR3 is TGTGCCAGCAGCGTAGGTTCTGGGGCGCCCTACGAGCAGTACTTC. Amino acid sequence: CASSVGSGAPYEQYF.

About this clonotype: It may be a read error: a sequence one base away is much more abundant. V usage is TRBV11-2 and J usage is TRBJ2-2; a weak D match, TRBD2 (6 bases). Trimming removed 4 bases from V and 0 bases from J, with 9 bases in between. The CDR3 consists of 15 residues. CDR1 and CDR2 from the germline V gene are SGHAT and FQNNGV. The CDR3 region has the DNA TGTGCCAGCAGCTGGGGACTGACGAACACCGGGGAGCTGTTTTTT. Protein product: CASSWGLTNTGELFF.

The chain recombines TRBV5-1 with TRBJ2-5; 10 nucleotides line up with TRBD2. This CDR3 spans 14 amino acids. The V gene's germline CDR1 is SGHRS and CDR2 YFSETQ. The trim removed 3 bases at V and 5 bases at J, leaving 4 bases unmatched. CDR3 in DNA: TGCGCCAGCAGCTGGGCGACTAGCGGGGAGACCCAGTACTTC. Translating it yields CASSWATSGETQYF.

This clonotype was observed many times. The chain is built from TRBV20-1 and TRBJ2-7; 9 bases match TRBD1. V was clipped by 6 bases and J by 6 bases; unmatched bases: 6. Germline lookup yields CDR1 DFQATT and CDR2 SNEGSKA (reference sequence). This CDR3 spans 12 amino acids. DNA of the CDR3: TGCAGTGCGGTTCAACAGGGGGCCGAGCAGTACTTC. It translates to CSAVQQGAEQYF.

This clonotype was seen a few times. The genes are TRBV5-1 and TRBJ1-6, with D tentatively TRBD1 (6 bases). This CDR3 contains 14 residues. V lost 1 base, J lost 7 bases, and 9 bases lay in between. Germline CDR1 SGHRS, CDR2 YFSETQ. As DNA, the CDR3 is TGCGCCAGCAGCTTGTCAGGGGAGAATTCACCCCTCCACTTT. This gives the protein CASSLSGENSPLHF. Full variable domain (remainder filled in from reference TRBV5-1 and TRBJ1-6): KAGVTQTPRYLIKTRGQQVTLSCSPISGHRSVSWYQQTPGQGLQFLFEYFSETQRNKGNFPGRFSGRQFSNSRSEMNVSTLELGDSALYLCASSLSGENSPLHFGNGTRLTVT.

The chain couples TRBV7-9 to TRBJ1-6, with TRBD1 matching 10 bases. CDR1 and CDR2 (germline): SEHNR, FQNEAQ (reference sequence). The CDR3 sequence is 14 residues long. The V segment lost 4 bases and the J segment 9 bases; nucleotides outside the gene matches: 3. The DNA for the CDR3 is TGTGCCAGCAGCTACGACAGGGGGCTTTCACCCCTCCACTTT. It specifies CASSYDRGLSPLHF.

In this sample, this clonotype turned up many times. The rearrangement links TRBV20-1 to TRBJ2-1; perhaps TRBD1 as D (5 bases). The CDR3 totals 12 residues. Trimming left V 4 bases short and J 8 bases short, with 12 bases between. Per the germline V gene, CDR1 is DFQATT and CDR2 is SNEGSKA (reference sequence). Here the CDR3 DNA reads TGCAGTGCTACAAGGACATCCGATGAGCAGTTCTTC. It specifies CSATRTSDEQFF.

This clonotype showed up many times. The rearrangement links TRBV5-1 to TRBJ1-5; D gene uncertain. Germline lookup yields CDR1 SGHRS and CDR2 YFSETQ. V was shortened by 0 bases and J by 5 bases, with 9 bases between the two germline ends. The CDR3 runs 14 residues. The CDR3 region is CASSLEGRDQPQHF. The CDR3 DNA reads TGCGCCAGCAGCTTGGAGGGTCGAGATCAGCCCCAGCATTTT.

This clonotype has at least ten counts. The CDR3 nucleotides are TGCGCCAGCAGCCTCAGGGTCAGTAATGAAAAACTGTTTTTT. Translation: CASSLRVSNEKLFF. V gene TRBV4-1 combines with J gene TRBJ1-4, with D possibly being TRBD1 (5 bases). V lost 4 bases and J 4 bases, leaving 10 bases between the germline ends. This CDR3 comprises 14 residues. Germline V gene lookup returns CDR1 MGHRA and CDR2 YSYEKL.

This clonotype was found a few times. The chain recombines TRBV12-3 or TRBV12-4 with TRBJ1-4; the D is unclear. V was cut by 5 bases and J by 5 bases, with 12 bases left in between. CDR3 length equals 14 residues. CDR3 bases: TGTGCCAGCAGTCGCCTCGATAGGAATGAAAAACTGTTTTTT. Amino acid sequence: CASSRLDRNEKLFF.

This clonotype showed up many times. The chain carries TRBV2 and TRBJ2-1; perhaps TRBD2 as D (5 bases). Germline V gene sequence: CDR1 SNHLY, CDR2 FYNNEI. The CDR3 sequence is 15 residues long. The V and J ends lost 4 bases and 10 bases respectively, with 20 bases between them. The CDR3 protein is CASSGFGELQWEQFF. CDR3 bases: TGTGCCAGCAGTGGATTCGGGGAGTTACAATGGGAGCAGTTCTTC.

The chain is built from TRBV3-1 and TRBJ1-2; D remains ambiguous. Trimming left V 0 bases short and J 3 bases short, with 8 bases between. The CDR3 loop spans 14 amino acids. Germline CDR1 and CDR2: LGHDT and YNNKEL (reference sequence). CDR3 protein: CASSQEGIDYGYTF. In DNA form, the CDR3 reads TGTGCCAGCAGCCAAGAGGGTATCGACTATGGCTACACCTTC.

This clonotype was counted ten times or more. The rearrangement links TRBV5-1 to TRBJ2-1, with unresolved D. This CDR3 is 14 amino acids long. Germline CDR1 is SGHRS and CDR2 is YFSETQ. The V and J ends lost 5 bases and 4 bases respectively, with 13 bases between them. The CDR3 reads CASSDRLLYNEQFF. The CDR3 bases are TGCGCCAGCAGTGATCGCTTACTGTACAATGAGCAGTTCTTC.

This clonotype turned up a few times. The J gene is TRBJ2-3, the V gene TRBV10-3; 11 bases fit TRBD1. J was trimmed by 4 bases and V by 5 bases; bases with no gene match: 8. CDR1 is ENHRY and CDR2 is SYGVKD in the germline V gene. The CDR3 spans 16 residues. CDR3 residues: CAISKKGQGAADTQYF. In nucleotides, the CDR3 is TGTGCCATCAGTAAGAAAGGACAGGGGGCGGCAGATACGCAGTATTTT.